The sample holds a few counts of the clone carrying this T cell receptor (beta chain). Its antigen is as yet unknown. This sample was taken from a study of blood T cells in healthy people across ages. Study-level results: TCR beta diversity correlated strongly with naive T cell percentage.

Together with a sample-barcoded 5' primer, a J-beta primer mix was included in a second PCR lasting roughly 7 to 11 cycles. Each cDNA was tagged by a template-switch adaptor containing 12 random nucleotides. TCRdb called the 5' RACE reads again in MiXCR, with one record for every CDR3 protein. This sample has more than 1.4 million distinct CDR3 sequences, with roughly 40% found just once. There are 14 residues in the CDR3. CDR1 and CDR2 (germline): DFQATT, SNEGSKA (reference sequence). Trimming shortened V by 0 bases and J by 4 bases, and 12 bases separated the two germline ends. Ranging in age from about 6 to 100, the donors were healthy Caucasian individuals from Russia.

This receptor was obtained from a woman between 18 and 30 years old in good health. V and J are TRBV20-1 and TRBJ2-5; no definite D call. The sequenced material came from blood. The CDR3: CSARDEGKGETQYF. The CDR3 DNA sequence: TGCAGTGCTAGAGATGAAGGGAAGGGAGAGACCCAGTACTTC.